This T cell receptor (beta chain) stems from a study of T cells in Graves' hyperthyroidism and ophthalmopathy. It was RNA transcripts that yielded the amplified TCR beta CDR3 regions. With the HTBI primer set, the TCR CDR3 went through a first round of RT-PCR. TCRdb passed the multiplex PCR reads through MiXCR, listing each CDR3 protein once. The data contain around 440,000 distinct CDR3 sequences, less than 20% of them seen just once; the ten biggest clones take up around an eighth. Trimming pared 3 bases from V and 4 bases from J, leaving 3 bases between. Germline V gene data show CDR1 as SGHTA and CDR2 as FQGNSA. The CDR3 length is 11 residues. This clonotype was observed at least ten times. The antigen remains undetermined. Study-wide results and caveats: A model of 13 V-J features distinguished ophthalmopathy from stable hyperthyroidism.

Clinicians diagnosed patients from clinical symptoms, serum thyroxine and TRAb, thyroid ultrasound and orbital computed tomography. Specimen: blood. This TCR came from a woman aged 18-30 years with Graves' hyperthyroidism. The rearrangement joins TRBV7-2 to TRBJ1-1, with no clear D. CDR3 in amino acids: CASSLVTEAFF. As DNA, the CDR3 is TGTGCCAGCAGCTTGGTCACTGAAGCTTTCTTT.